The table lists the clone carrying this T cell receptor (beta chain) with a few counts. Its cognate antigen is unknown. This entry belongs to a study of CD8 T cells in ankylosing spondylitis. The CDR3 is made up of 14 amino acids. In germline, CDR1 is DFQATT, CDR2 SNEGSKA (reference sequence). V shed 3 bases and J shed 0 bases, with 8 bases lying between them. As the method for making TCR beta libraries, quantitative 5'-RACE with molecular barcodes was used. TCRdb recomputed calls from the 5' RACE reads with MiXCR, one row per CDR3 protein. The table lists 450,000 or so distinct CDR3 sequences, 26% of them singletons. The study, taken as a whole, reports: Disease-linked clones reportedly showed significant enrichment in matched ankylosing spondylitis synovial fluid. CD8+ by phenotype, disease-linked clones were relatively rare in peripheral blood. Made up of eight or nine highly homologous variants, a TCR beta motif appeared characteristic of ankylosing spondylitis blood. In the blood and synovial fluid of reactive arthritis, some motif variants had been previously reported.

The chain recombines TRBV20-1 with TRBJ2-2, with D perhaps TRBD2 (5 bases). Source material: blood, either unsorted or a sorted T cell fraction (not recorded which). The origin of this receptor is a male donor with ankylosing spondylitis. The CDR3 protein is CSASKLANTGELFF. CDR3 DNA: TGCAGTGCTAGTAAACTAGCGAACACCGGGGAGCTGTTTTTT.